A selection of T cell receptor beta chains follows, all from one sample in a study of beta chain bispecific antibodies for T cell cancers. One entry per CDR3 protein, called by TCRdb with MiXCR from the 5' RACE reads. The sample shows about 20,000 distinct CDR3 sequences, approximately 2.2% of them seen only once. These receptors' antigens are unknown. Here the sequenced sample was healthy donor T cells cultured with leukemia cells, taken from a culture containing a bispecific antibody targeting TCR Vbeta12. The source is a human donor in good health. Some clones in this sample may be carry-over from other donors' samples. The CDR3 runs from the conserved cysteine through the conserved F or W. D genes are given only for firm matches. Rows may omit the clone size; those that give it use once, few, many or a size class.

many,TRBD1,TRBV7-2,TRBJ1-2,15,CASSQGQGWFYGYTF,TGTGCCAGCAGCCAAGGACAGGGGTGGTTCTATGGCTACACCTTC
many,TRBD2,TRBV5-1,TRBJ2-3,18,CASSLPPGRGGRKDTQYF,TGCGCCAGCAGCTTGCCCCCGGGGCGGGGGGGCCGGAAAGATACGCAGTATTTT
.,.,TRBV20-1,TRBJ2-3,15,CSVRDSRKSTDTQYF,TGCAGTGTTAGAGATTCACGAAAGAGCACAGATACGCAGTATTTT
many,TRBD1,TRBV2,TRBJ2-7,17,CASSELAGTGSSYEQYF,TGTGCCAGCAGTGAACTCGCAGGGACAGGGTCCTCCTACGAGCAGTACTTC
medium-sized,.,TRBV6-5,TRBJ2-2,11,CASSPGGELFF,TGTGCCAGCAGCCCAGGAGGGGAGCTGTTTTTT
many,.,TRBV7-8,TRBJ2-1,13,CASSLVGYNEQFF,TGTGCCAGCAGCTTAGTAGGGTACAATGAGCAGTTCTTC
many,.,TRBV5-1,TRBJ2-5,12,CASRKTVETQYF,TGCGCCAGCAGAAAAACTGTCGAGACCCAGTACTTC
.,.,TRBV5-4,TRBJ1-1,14,CASSLTRVNTEAFF,TGTGCCAGCAGCCTGACACGGGTGAACACTGAAGCTTTCTTT
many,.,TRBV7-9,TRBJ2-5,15,CASSLWGTTQETQYF,TGTGCCAGCAGCTTGTGGGGCACGACCCAGGAGACCCAGTACTTC
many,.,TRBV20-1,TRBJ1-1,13,CSARDLGNTEAFF,TGCAGTGCTAGAGATCTGGGGAACACTGAAGCTTTCTTT
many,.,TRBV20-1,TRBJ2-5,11,CSARDGRDQYF,TGCAGTGCTAGAGATGGAAGGGACCAGTACTTC
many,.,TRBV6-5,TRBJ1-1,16,CASSLSIYRANTEAFF,TGTGCCAGCAGTTTATCCATATACAGGGCGAACACTGAAGCTTTCTTT
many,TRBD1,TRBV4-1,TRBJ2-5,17,CASSHLAGQGVAETQYF,TGCGCCAGCAGCCACTTGGCGGGACAGGGGGTGGCAGAGACCCAGTACTTC
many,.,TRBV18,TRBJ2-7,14,CASSPQDGNYEQYF,TGTGCCAGCTCACCACAGGACGGAAATTACGAGCAGTACTTC
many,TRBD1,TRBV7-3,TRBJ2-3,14,CASSFGQGADTQYF,TGTGCCAGCAGCTTCGGACAGGGGGCAGATACGCAGTATTTT
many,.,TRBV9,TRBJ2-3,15,CASSYQGFGTDTQYF,TGTGCCAGCAGTTACCAGGGGTTTGGTACAGATACGCAGTATTTT
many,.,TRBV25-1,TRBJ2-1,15,CASSDPGAPYNEQFF,TGTGCCAGCAGTGATCCGGGGGCCCCGTACAATGAGCAGTTCTTC
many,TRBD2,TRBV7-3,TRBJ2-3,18,CASSPRVLQAGGRDTQYF,TGTGCCAGCAGCCCCAGAGTTCTTCAAGCGGGGGGGCGCGATACGCAGTATTTT
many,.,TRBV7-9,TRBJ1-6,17,CASSLGHLGVNNSPLHF,TGTGCCAGCAGCTTGGGGCATCTTGGGGTCAATAATTCACCCCTCCACTTT
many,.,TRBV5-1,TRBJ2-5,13,CASSSHNQETQYF,TGCGCCAGCAGCTCACACAACCAAGAGACCCAGTACTTC
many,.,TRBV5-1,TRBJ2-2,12,CASSLEAGELFF,TGCGCCAGCAGCTTGGAAGCCGGGGAGCTGTTTTTT
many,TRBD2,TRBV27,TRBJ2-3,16,CASSSGLAVGTDTQYF,TGTGCCAGCAGTTCAGGACTAGCGGTAGGGACAGATACGCAGTATTTT
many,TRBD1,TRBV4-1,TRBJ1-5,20,CASSQGTGTGFRGSNQPQHF,TGCGCCAGCAGCCAAGGGACCGGGACAGGGTTTCGGGGGAGCAATCAGCCCCAGCATTTT
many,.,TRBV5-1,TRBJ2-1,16,CASSQAADGIPNEQFF,TGCGCCAGCTCCCAAGCGGCGGACGGAATCCCCAATGAGCAGTTCTTC
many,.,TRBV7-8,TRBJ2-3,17,CASSLAGTSRHTDTQYF,TGTGCCAGCAGCTTAGCGGGCACTAGCCGACACACAGATACGCAGTATTTT
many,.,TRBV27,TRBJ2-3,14,CASSLASSTDTQYF,TGTGCCAGCAGTTTAGCGTCTAGCACAGATACGCAGTATTTT
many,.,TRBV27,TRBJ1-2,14,CASSSAGLDYGYTF,TGTGCCAGCAGTTCCGCAGGGCTAGACTATGGCTACACCTTC
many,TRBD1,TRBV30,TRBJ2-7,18,CAGNGGTPEDRGTYEQYF,TGTGCCGGGAATGGGGGGACGCCCGAGGACAGGGGAACCTACGAGCAGTACTTC
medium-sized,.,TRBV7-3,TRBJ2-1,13,CASSFQGGNEQFF,TGTGCCAGCAGCTTTCAGGGGGGAAATGAGCAGTTCTTC
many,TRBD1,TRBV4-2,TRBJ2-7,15,CASSQETGLSYEQYF,TGTGCCAGCAGCCAGGAGACAGGGCTCTCCTACGAGCAGTACTTC
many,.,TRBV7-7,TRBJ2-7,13,CASSPDNSYEQYF,TGTGCTAGCAGCCCCGACAACTCCTACGAGCAGTACTTC
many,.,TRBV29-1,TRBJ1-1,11,CSVELNTEAFF,TGCAGCGTTGAGTTAAACACTGAAGCTTTCTTT
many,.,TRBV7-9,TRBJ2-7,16,CASSLPRQGQDYEQYF,TGTGCCAGCAGCTTACCCCGGCAGGGGCAGGACTACGAGCAGTACTTC
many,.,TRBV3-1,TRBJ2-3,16,CASSQEYGGAADTQYF,TGTGCCAGCAGCCAAGAGTACGGGGGCGCAGCAGATACGCAGTATTTT
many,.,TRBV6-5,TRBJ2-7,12,CASRNVPGEQYF,TGTGCCAGCAGAAACGTCCCCGGGGAGCAGTACTTC
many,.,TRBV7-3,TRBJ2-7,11,CAKSALVEQYF,TGTGCCAAGTCGGCTTTGGTCGAGCAGTACTTC
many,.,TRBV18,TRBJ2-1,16,CASSPLGAPKDNEQFF,TGTGCCAGCTCACCTCTTGGGGCTCCAAAGGACAATGAGCAGTTCTTC
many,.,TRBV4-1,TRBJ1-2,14,CASSQEWSGVGYTF,TGCGCCAGCAGCCAAGAGTGGTCAGGGGTAGGCTACACCTTC
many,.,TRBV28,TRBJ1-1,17,CASSSPRDTLMNTEAFF,TGTGCCAGCAGTTCACCCCGGGACACATTAATGAACACTGAAGCTTTCTTT
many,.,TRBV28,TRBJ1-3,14,CASSPINSGNTIYF,TGTGCCAGCAGTCCAATAAACTCTGGAAACACCATATATTTT
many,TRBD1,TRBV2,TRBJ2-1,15,CASIRGTATYNEQFF,TGTGCCAGCATCCGAGGGACAGCTACCTACAATGAGCAGTTCTTC
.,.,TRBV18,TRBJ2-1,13,CASSPEGGKEQFF,TGTGCCAGCTCACCGGAGGGTGGGAAAGAGCAGTTCTTC
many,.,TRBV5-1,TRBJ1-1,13,CASKYLSNTEAFF,TGCGCCAGCAAATATCTTTCGAACACTGAAGCTTTCTTT
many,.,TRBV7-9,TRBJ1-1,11,CAGNTNTEAFF,TGTGCCGGGAACACAAACACTGAAGCTTTCTTT
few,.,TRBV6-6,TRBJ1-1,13,CASSYLENTEAFF,TGTGCCAGCAGTTACCTGGAGAACACTGAAGCTTTCTTT
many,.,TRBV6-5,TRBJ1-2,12,CASSQDGYGYTF,TGTGCCAGCAGTCAAGATGGATATGGCTACACCTTC
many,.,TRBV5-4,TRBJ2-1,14,CASSLGVLDNEQFF,TGTGCCAGCAGCTTGGGGGTTCTAGACAATGAGCAGTTCTTC
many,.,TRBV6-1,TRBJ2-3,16,CASSDRGGLEGDTQYF,TGTGCCAGCAGTGATCGAGGCGGGTTGGAGGGAGATACGCAGTATTTT
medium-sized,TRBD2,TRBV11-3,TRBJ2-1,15,CASSRLAGPYNEQFF,TGTGCCAGCAGCCGACTAGCGGGGCCATACAATGAGCAGTTCTTC
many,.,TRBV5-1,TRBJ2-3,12,CASSSHTDTQYF,TGCGCCAGCAGCTCCCACACAGATACGCAGTATTTT
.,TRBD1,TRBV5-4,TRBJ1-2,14,CASSLFTGTAGYTF,TGTGCCAGCAGCCTATTTACCGGGACAGCTGGCTACACCTTC
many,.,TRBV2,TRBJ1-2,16,CASSDLKRQINYGYTF,TGTGCCAGCAGTGATCTAAAACGGCAGATAAACTATGGCTACACCTTC
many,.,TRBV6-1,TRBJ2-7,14,CASSDGVNTYEQYF,TGTGCCAGCAGTGATGGCGTAAATACCTACGAGCAGTACTTC
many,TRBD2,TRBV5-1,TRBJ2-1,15,CASRLAGSSYNEQFF,TGCGCCAGCAGACTAGCGGGGAGCTCCTACAATGAGCAGTTCTTC
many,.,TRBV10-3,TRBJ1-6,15,CATSPRSSYNSPLHF,TGTGCCACGAGTCCCAGGAGCTCCTATAATTCACCCCTCCACTTT